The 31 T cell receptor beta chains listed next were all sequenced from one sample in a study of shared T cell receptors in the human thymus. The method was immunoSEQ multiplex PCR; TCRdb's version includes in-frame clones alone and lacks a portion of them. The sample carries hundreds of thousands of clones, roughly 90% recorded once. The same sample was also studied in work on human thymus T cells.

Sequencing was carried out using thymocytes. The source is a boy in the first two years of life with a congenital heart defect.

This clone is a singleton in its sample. The CDR3 spells CASGFNPDSRWVTIYF. CDR3 DNA: TGTGCTAGTGGTTTTAACCCGGACAGCAGATGGGTCACCATATATTTT. This chain uses TRBV12-5 with TRBJ1-3, with D perhaps TRBD1 (6 bases). V lost 3 bases to trimming and J lost 9 bases, with 21 bases between them. The CDR3 contains 16 residues. Germline V CDR1 and CDR2: LGHNT, FRNRAP.

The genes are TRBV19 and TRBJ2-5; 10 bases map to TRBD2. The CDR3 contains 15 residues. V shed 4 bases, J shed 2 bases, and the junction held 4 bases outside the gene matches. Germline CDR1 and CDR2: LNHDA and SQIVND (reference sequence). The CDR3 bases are TGTGCCAGTAGTAGGGTTAGCGGGGGGCAAGAGACCCAGTACTTC. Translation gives CASSRVSGGQETQYF.

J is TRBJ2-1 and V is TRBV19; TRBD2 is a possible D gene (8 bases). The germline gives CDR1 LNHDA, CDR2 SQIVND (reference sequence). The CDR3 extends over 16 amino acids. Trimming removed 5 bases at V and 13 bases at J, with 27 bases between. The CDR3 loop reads CASSPGTASGLADQFF. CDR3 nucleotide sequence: TGTGCCAGTAGTCCCGGGACAGCGAGCGGACTAGCCGATCAGTTCTTC.

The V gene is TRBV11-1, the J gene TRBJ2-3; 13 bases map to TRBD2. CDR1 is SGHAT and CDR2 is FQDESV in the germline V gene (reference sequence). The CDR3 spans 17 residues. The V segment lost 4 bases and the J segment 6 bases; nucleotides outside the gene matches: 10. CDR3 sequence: CASSSMGLAGRRDTQYF. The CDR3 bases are TGTGCCAGCAGCTCGATGGGACTAGCGGGACGTAGGGATACGCAGTATTTT. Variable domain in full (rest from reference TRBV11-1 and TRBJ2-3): EAEVAQSPRYKITEKSQAVAFWCDPISGHATLYWYRQILGQGPELLVQFQDESVVDDSQLPKDRFSAERLKGVDSTLKIQPAELGDSAMYLCASSSMGLAGRRDTQYFGPGTRLTVL.

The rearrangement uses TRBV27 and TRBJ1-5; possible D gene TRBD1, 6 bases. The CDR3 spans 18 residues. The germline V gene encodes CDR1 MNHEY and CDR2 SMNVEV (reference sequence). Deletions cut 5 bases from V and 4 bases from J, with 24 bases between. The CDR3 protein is CASSPRPTGTLKNQPQHF. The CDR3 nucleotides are TGTGCCAGCAGTCCCCGTCCCACCGGGACATTGAAGAATCAGCCCCAGCATTTT.

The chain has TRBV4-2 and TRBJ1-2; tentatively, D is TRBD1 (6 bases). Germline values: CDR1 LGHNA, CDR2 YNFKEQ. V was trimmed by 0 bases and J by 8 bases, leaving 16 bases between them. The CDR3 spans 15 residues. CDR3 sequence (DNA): TGTGCCAGCAGCCAAGATTTCAGGGGAAAGAAGGGCTACACCTTC. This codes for CASSQDFRGKKGYTF.

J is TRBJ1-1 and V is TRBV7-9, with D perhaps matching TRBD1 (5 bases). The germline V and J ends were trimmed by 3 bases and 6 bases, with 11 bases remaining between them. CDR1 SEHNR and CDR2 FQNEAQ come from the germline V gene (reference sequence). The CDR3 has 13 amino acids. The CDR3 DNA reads TGTGCCAGCAGCTTTCTCTACAGGTCTGAAGCTTTCTTT. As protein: CASSFLYRSEAFF.

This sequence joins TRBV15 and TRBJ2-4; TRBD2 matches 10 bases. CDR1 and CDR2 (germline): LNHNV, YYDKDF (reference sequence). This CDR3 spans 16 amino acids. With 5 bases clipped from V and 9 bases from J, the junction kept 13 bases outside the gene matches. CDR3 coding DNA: TGTGCCACCAGCCGCAGCCCTAGCGGGAGACATCTCATTCAGTACTTC. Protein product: CATSRSPSGRHLIQYF. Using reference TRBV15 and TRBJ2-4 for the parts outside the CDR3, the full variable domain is DAMVIQNPRYQVTQFGKPVTLSCSQTLNHNVMYWYQQKSSQAPKLLFHYYDKDFNNEADTPDNFQSRRPNTSFCFLDIRSPGLGDTAMYLCATSRSPSGRHLIQYFGAGTRLSVL.

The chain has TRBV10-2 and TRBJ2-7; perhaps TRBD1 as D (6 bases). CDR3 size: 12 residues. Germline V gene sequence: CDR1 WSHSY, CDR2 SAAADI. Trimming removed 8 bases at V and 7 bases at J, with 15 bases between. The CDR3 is CASQTGPREQYF. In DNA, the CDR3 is TGCGCCAGCCAGACAGGACCAAGGGAGCAGTACTTC.

The CDR3: CASSVAMDIRGYTF. The CDR3 DNA reads TGTGCCAGCAGCGTAGCAATGGACATAAGGGGCTACACCTTC. The chain joins TRBV9 to TRBJ1-2; a weak D match, TRBD1 (5 bases). CDR3 size: 14 residues. From germline, CDR1 is SGDLS and CDR2 YYNGEE. The V and J ends lost 0 bases and 8 bases respectively, with 14 bases between them.

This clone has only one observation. The CDR3 is CASSDRGWRTEAFF. The CDR3 coding sequence is TGTGCCAGCAGTGACAGGGGATGGAGGACTGAAGCTTTCTTT. The genes are TRBV6-1 and TRBJ1-1; possibly TRBD1 for D (6 bases). V lost 3 bases and J 5 bases, leaving 13 bases between the germline ends. The germline CDR1 and CDR2 sequences are MNHNS and SASEGT. This CDR3 spans 14 amino acids.

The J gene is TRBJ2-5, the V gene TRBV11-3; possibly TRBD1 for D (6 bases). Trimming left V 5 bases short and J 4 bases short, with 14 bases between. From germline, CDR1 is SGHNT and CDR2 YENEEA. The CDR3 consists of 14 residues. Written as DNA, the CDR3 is TGTGCCAGCAGCCCCTACAGGGCAGGAGAGACCCAGTACTTC. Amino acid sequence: CASSPYRAGETQYF.

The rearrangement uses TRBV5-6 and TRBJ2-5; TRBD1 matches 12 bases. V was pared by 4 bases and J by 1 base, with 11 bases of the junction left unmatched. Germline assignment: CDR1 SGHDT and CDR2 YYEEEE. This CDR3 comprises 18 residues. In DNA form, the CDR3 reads TGTGCCAGCAGCCCCCGGGACAGGGGGCCGGGGGGCCAAGAGACCCAGTACTTC. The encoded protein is CASSPRDRGPGGQETQYF.

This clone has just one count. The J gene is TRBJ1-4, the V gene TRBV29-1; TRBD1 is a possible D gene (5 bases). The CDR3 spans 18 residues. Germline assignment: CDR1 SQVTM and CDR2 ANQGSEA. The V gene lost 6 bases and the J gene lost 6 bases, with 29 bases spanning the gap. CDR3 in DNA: TGCAGCGTCTCGGACCGGGGAGGGGTGGGGCTCCTCGATGAAAAACTGTTTTTT. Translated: CSVSDRGGVGLLDEKLFF.

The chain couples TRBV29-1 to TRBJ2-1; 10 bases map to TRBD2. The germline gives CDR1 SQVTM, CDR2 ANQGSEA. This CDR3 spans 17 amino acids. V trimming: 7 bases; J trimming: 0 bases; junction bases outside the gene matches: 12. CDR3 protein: CSGGLAGDSDSYNEQFF. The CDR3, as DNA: TGCAGCGGAGGTCTAGCGGGAGACTCAGACTCCTACAATGAGCAGTTCTTC.

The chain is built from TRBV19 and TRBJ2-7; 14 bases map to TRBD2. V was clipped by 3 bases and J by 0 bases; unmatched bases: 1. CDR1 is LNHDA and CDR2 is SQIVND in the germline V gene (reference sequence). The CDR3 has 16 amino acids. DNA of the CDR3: TGTGCCAGTAGTATTGGGACTAGCGGGAGCTCCTACGAGCAGTACTTC. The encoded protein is CASSIGTSGSSYEQYF.

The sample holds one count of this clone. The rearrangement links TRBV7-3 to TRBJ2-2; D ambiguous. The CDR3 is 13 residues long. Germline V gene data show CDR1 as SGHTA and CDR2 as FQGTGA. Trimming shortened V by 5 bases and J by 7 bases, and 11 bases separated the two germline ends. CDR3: CASSPRRSGELFF. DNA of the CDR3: TGTGCCAGCAGCCCTCGGAGAAGCGGGGAGCTGTTTTTT.

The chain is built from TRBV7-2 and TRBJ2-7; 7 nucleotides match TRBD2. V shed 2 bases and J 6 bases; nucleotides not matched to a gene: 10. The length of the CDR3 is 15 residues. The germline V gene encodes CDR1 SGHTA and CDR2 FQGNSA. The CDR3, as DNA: TGTGCCAGCAGCTTACAGCGGGATAGGGAATGCGAGCAGTACTTC. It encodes CASSLQRDRECEQYF.

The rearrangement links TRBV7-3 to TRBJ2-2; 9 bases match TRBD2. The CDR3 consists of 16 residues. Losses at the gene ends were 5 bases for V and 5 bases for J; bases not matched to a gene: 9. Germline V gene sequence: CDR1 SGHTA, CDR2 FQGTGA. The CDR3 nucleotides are TGTGCCAGCAGCCTTCGGCTAGCGGGAATGACCGGGGAGCTGTTTTTT. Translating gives CASSLRLAGMTGELFF.

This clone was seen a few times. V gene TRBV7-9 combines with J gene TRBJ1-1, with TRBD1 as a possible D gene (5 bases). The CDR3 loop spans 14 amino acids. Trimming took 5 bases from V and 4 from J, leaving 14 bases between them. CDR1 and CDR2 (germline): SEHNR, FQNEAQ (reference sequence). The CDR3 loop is CASSAQGWGTEAFF. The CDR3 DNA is TGTGCCAGCAGCGCGCAGGGCTGGGGCACTGAAGCTTTCTTT.

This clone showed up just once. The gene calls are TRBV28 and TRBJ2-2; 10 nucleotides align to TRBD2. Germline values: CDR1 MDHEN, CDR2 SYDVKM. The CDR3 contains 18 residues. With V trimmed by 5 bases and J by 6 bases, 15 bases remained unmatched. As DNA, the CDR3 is TGTGCCAGCAGTCCCATCGGAGCGGGAGGGTTCGGGGCCGGGGAGCTGTTTTTT. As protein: CASSPIGAGGFGAGELFF.

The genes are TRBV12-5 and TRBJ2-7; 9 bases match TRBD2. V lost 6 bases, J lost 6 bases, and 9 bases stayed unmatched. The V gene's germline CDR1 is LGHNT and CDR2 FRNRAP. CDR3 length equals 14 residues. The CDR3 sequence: CASGPLAGRLEQYF. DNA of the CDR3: TGTGCTAGTGGGCCACTAGCGGGCCGCCTCGAGCAGTACTTC.

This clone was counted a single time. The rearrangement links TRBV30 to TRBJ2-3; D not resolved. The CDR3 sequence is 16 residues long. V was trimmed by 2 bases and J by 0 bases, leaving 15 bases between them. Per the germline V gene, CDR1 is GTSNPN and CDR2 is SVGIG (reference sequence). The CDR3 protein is CAWSCQVSASTDTQYF. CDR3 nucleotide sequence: TGTGCCTGGAGTTGCCAAGTGAGTGCTAGCACAGATACGCAGTATTTT. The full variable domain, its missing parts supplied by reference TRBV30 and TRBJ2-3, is SQTIHQWPATLVQPVGSPLSLECTVEGTSNPNLYWYRQAAGRGLQLLFYSVGIGQISSEVPQNLSASRPQDRQFILSSKKLLLSDSGFYLCAWSCQVSASTDTQYFGPGTRLTVL.

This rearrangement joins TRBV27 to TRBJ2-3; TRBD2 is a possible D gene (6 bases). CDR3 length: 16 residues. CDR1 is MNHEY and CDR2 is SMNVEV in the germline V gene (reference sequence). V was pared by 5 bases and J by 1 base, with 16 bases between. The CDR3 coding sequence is TGTGCCAGCAGTCGTAGGTCCGGGAGTGGCACAGATACGCAGTATTTT. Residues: CASSRRSGSGTDTQYF.

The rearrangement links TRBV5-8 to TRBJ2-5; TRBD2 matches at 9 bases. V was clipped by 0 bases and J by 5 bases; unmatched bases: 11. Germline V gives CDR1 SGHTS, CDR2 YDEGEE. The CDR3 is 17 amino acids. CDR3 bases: TGTGCCAGCAGCTTGGTAGGTCTAGCGGGAACCGCGGAGACCCAGTACTTC. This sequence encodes CASSLVGLAGTAETQYF.

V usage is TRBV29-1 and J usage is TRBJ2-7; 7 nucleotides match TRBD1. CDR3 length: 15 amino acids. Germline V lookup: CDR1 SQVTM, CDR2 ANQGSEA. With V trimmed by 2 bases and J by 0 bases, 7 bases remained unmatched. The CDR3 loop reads CSVEIQGRPSYEQYF. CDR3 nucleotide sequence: TGCAGCGTTGAAATACAGGGGAGACCCTCCTACGAGCAGTACTTC.

The CDR3 protein is CASSSNGGASTDTQYF. The DNA of the CDR3 is TGCGCCAGCAGCTCCAACGGCGGGGCGAGCACAGATACGCAGTATTTT. The rearrangement joins TRBV4-3 to TRBJ2-3, with D perhaps TRBD2 (6 bases). V was clipped by 5 bases and J by 0 bases, with 15 bases between them. This CDR3 is 16 amino acids long. The V gene's germline CDR1 is LGHNA and CDR2 YSLEER.

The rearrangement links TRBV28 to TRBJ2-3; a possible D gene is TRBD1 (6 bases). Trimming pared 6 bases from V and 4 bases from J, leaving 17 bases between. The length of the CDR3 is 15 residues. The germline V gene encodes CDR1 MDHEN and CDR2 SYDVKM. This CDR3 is CASSPGHRGPDTQYF. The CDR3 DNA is TGTGCCAGCAGCCCGGGACACAGAGGACCAGATACGCAGTATTTT.

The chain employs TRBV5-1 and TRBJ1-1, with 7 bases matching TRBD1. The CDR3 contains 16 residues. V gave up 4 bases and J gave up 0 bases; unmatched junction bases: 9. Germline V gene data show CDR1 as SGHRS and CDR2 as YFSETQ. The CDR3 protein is CASSIRQGKLNTEAFF. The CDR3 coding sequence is TGCGCCAGCAGCATCAGACAGGGTAAATTGAACACTGAAGCTTTCTTT.

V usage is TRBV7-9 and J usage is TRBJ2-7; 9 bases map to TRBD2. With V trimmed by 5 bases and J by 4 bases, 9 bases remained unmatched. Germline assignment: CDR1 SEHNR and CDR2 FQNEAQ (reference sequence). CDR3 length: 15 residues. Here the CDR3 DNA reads TGTGCCAGCAGCCCGATCCCTAGCGGGACTTACGAGCAGTACTTC. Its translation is CASSPIPSGTYEQYF. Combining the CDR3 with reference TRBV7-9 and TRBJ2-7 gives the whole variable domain DTGVSQNPRHKITKRGQNVTFRCDPISEHNRLYWYRQTLGQGPEFLTYFQNEAQLEKSRLLSDRFSAERPKGSFSTLEIQRTEQGDSAMYLCASSPIPSGTYEQYFGPGTRLTVT.

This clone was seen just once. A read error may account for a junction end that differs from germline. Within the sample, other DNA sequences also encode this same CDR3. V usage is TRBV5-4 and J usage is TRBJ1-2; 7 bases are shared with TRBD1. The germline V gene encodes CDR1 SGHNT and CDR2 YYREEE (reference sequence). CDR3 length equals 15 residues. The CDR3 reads CASSQETGPNYGYTF. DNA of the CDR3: TGTGCCAGCAGCCAAGAGACAGGGCCTAACTATGGCTACACTTTC.